This T cell receptor (beta chain) is drawn from a study of cytomegalovirus exposure and HLA in healthy donors. For the study at large: The same platform used for the approximately 670 first-cohort repertoires was also used for the 120 or so validation repertoires, as a later analysis reported. Study observations and caveats: Reports described diagnosis of cytomegalovirus status by the classifier as highly specific and sensitive.

Some clones are missing from TCRdb's copy, which holds only in-frame ones; the method was immunoSEQ multiplex PCR. Here the sample spans roughly 250,000 clones, 85% to 90% being singletons. Details on this clone: Its antigen is still unknown.

The CDR3 is 14 amino acids. Trimming shortened V by 1 base and J by 6 bases, and 12 bases separated the two germline ends. Germline CDR1 reads SEHNR; CDR2 reads FQNEAQ (reference sequence). This sequence was found in a young woman in good health and CMV-seronegative. Input material: PBMCs. The rearrangement uses TRBV7-9 and TRBJ1-1; D is uncertain. For the CDR3, the DNA is TGTGCCAGCAGCTTAGACAGCTTGCGGGCTGAAGCTTTCTTT. Translation: CASSLDSLRAEAFF.